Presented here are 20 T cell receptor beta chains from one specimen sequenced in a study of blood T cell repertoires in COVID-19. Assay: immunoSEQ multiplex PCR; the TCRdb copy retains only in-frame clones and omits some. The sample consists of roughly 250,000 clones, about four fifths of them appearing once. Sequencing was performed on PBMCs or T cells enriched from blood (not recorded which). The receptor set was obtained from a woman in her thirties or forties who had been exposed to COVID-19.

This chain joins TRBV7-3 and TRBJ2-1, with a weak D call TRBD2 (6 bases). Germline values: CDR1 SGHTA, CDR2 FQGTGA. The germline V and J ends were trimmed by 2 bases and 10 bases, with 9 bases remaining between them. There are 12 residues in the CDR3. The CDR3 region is CASSLSGVEQFF. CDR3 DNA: TGTGCCAGCAGCTTATCGGGGGTGGAGCAGTTCTTC.

CDR3 coding DNA: TGTGCCAGCAGCCTAGACAGGGGCTATGGCTACACCTTC. This translates into CASSLDRGYGYTF. The chain couples TRBV5-5 to TRBJ1-2, with TRBD1 identical over 8 bases. Germline V gives CDR1 SGHKS, CDR2 YYEKEE (reference sequence). The trim removed 4 bases at V and 4 bases at J, leaving 3 bases unmatched. The CDR3 spans 13 residues.

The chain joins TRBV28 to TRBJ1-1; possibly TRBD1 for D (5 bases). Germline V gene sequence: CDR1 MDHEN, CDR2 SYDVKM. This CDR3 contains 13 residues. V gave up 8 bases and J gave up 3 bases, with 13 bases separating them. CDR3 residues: CASDQGRYTEAFF. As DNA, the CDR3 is TGTGCCAGCGATCAGGGTAGATACACTGAAGCTTTCTTT.

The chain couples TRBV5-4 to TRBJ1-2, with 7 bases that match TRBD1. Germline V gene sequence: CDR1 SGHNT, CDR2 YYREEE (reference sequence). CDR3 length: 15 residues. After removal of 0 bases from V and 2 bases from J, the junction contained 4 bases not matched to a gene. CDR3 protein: CASSLGQGENYGYTF. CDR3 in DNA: TGTGCCAGCAGCTTGGGACAGGGCGAGAACTATGGCTACACCTTC.

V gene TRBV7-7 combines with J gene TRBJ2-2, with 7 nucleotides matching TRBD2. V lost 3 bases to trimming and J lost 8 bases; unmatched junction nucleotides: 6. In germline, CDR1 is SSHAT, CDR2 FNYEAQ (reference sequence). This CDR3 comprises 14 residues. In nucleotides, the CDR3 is TGTGCCAGCAGCTTCTCAGCGGGATATGGGGAGCTGTTTTTT. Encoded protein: CASSFSAGYGELFF.

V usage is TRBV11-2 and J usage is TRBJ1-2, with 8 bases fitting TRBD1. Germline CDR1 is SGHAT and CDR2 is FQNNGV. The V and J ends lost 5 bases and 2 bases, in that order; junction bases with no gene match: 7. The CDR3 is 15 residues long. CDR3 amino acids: CASSLRDRRNYGYTF. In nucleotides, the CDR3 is TGTGCCAGCAGCCTCCGGGACAGGAGGAACTATGGCTACACCTTC.

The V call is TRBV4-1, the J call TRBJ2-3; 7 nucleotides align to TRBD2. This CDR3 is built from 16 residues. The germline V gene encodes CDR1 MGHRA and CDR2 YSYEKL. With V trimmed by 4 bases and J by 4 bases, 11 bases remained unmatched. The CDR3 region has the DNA TGCGCCAGCAGCCTAAATCTAGCGGCCCTCGCAGATACGCAGTATTTT. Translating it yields CASSLNLAALADTQYF.

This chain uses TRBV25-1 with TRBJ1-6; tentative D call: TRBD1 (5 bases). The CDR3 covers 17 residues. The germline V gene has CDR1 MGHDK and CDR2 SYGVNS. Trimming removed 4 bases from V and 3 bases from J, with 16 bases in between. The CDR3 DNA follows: TGTGCCAGCAGTGGACCCGGGAGGGGAGTCTATAATTCACCCCTCCACTTT. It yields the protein CASSGPGRGVYNSPLHF.

The chain's CDR3 is CASSFREEKLFF. CDR3 DNA sequence: TGTGCCAGCAGTTTTCGGGAGGAAAAACTGTTTTTT. The chain uses TRBV12-3 or TRBV12-4 and TRBJ1-4; no definite D call. This CDR3 contains 12 residues. V was shortened by 3 bases and J by 8 bases, with 7 bases between the two germline ends.

The CDR3, as DNA: TGTGCCAGCAGCCCTACTCCTTTCGGTACAGATACGCAGTATTTT. It specifies CASSPTPFGTDTQYF. The rearrangement joins TRBV7-2 to TRBJ2-3; D is ambiguous. The V and J ends lost 5 bases and 3 bases respectively, with 15 bases between them. The CDR3 is made up of 15 amino acids. Germline V lookup: CDR1 SGHTA, CDR2 FQGNSA.

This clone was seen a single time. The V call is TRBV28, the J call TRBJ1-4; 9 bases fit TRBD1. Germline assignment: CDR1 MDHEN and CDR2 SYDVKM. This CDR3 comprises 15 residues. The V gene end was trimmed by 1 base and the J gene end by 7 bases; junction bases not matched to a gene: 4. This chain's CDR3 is CASSLYRGRVEKLFF. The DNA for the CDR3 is TGTGCCAGCAGTTTATACAGGGGGCGGGTTGAAAAACTGTTTTTT. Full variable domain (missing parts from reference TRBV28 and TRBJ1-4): DVKVTQSSRYLVKRTGEKVFLECVQDMDHENMFWYRQDPGLGLRLIYFSYDVKMKEKGDIPEGYSVSREKKERFSLILESASTNQTSMYLCASSLYRGRVEKLFFGSGTQLSVL.

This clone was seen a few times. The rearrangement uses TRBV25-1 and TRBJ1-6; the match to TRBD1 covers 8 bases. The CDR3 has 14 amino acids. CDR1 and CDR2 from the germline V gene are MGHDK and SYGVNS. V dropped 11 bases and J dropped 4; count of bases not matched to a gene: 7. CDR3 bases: TGTGCCTCTGGGACAGGAAAATATAATTCACCCCTCCACTTT. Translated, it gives CASGTGKYNSPLHF. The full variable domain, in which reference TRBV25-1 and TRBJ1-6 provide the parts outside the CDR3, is EADIYQTPRYLVIGTGKKITLECSQTMGHDKMYWYQQDPGMELHLIHYSYGVNSTEKGDLSSESTVSRIRTEHFPLTLESARPSHTSQYLCASGTGKYNSPLHFGNGTRLTVT.

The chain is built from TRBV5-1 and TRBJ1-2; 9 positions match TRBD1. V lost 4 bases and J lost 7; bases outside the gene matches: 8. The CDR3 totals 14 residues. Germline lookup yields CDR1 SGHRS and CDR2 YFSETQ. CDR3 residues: CASSMQQGALGYTF. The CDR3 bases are TGCGCCAGCAGCATGCAACAGGGGGCGCTTGGCTACACCTTC.

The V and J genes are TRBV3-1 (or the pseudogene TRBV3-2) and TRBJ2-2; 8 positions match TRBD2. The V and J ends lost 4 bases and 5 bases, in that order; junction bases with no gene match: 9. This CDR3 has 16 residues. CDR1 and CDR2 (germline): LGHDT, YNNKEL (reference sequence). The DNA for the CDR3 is TGTGCCAGCAGCCTTGAGGGACTAGTTTTGACCGGGGAGCTGTTTTTT. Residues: CASSLEGLVLTGELFF.

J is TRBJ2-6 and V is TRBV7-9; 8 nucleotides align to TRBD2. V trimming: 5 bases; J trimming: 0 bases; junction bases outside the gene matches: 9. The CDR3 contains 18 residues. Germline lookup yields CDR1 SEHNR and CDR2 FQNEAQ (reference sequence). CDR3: CASSSRGGGSSGANVLTF. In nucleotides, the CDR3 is TGTGCCAGCAGCAGTCGCGGCGGGGGGAGCTCTGGGGCCAACGTCCTGACTTTC.

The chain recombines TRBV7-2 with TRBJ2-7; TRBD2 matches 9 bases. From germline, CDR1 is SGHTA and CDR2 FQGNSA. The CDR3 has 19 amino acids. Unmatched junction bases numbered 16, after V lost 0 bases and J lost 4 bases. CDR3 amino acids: CASSLAGGGAEGSSYEQYF. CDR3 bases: TGTGCCAGCAGCTTAGCTGGCGGGGGGGCCGAGGGTAGTAGTTACGAGCAGTACTTC.

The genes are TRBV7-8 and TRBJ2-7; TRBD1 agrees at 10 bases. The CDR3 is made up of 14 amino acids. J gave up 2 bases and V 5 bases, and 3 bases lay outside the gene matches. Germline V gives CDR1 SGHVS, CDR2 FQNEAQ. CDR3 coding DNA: TGTGCCAGCAGCGAAGACAGGGGGCCCTACGAGCAGTACTTC. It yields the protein CASSEDRGPYEQYF.

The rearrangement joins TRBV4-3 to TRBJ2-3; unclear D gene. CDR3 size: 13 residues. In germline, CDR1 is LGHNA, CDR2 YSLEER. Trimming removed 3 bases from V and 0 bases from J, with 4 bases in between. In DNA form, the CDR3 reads TGCGCCAGCAGCCAGTCTAGCACAGATACGCAGTATTTT. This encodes CASSQSSTDTQYF.

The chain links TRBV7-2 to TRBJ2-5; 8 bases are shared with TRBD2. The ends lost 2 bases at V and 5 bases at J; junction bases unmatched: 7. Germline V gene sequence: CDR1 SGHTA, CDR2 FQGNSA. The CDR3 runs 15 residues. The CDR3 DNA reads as TGTGCCAGCAGCTTAAATCGGGGGGGCCGTGAGACCCAGTACTTC. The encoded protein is CASSLNRGGRETQYF. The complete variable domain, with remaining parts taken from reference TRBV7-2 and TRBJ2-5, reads GAGVSQSPSNKVTEKGKDVELRCDPISGHTALYWYRQSLGQGLEFLIYFQGNSAPDKSGLPSDRFSAERTGGSVSTLTIQRTQQEDSAVYLCASSLNRGGRETQYFGPGTRLLVL.

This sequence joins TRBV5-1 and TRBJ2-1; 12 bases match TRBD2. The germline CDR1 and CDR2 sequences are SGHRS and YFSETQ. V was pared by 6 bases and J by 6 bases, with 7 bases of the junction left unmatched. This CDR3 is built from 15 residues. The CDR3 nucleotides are TGCGCCAGCACTTTCCTAGCGGGGGGGACCAATGAGCAGTTCTTC. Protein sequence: CASTFLAGGTNEQFF.